This section outlines one TCR beta chain sequence together with its context. Antigen specificity is unknown. This sample was included in a study of OX40 agonist ivuxolimab in advanced cancers. Whole-study results and caveats: Dose levels from 0.1 to 3.0 mg/kg saw CD4+ and CD8+ blood T cells expand clonally by week 6.

With V trimmed by 5 bases and J by 2 bases, 10 bases remained unmatched. Germline V gene lookup returns CDR1 MNHEY and CDR2 SMNVEV (reference sequence). There are 18 residues in the CDR3. Measured with immunoSEQ multiplex PCR; TCRdb has only the in-frame clones, and not every one. The sample consists of under 90,000 clones, around 83% of them appearing once. Sequenced material: CD4+ or CD8+ T cells sorted from blood, taken in a trial of the OX40 agonist ivuxolimab. The TCR sequence derives from an adult with an advanced solid tumor such as melanoma, head and neck, liver or kidney cancer. This chain joins TRBV27 and TRBJ2-1; TRBD2 matches 12 bases. The CDR3 reads CASSTRSTSGSTYNEQFF. The CDR3 DNA sequence: TGTGCCAGCAGTACCAGATCGACTAGCGGGAGTACCTACAATGAGCAGTTCTTC.